Presented here are 23 T cell receptor beta chains from one specimen sequenced in a study of ipilimumab plus nivolumab after autologous stem cell transplantation. TCRdb's copy holds only in-frame clones and misses some; the assay was immunoSEQ multiplex PCR. The data show some 40,000 clones, 80% to 95% seen once. Sequenced material: PBMCs, taken in a trial of ipilimumab plus nivolumab as post-transplant consolidation. The receptors stem from a male donor with multiple myeloma.

The chain couples TRBV19 to TRBJ2-7; TRBD2 aligns across 12 bases. With 2 bases clipped from V and 4 bases from J, the junction kept 3 bases outside the gene matches. The CDR3 extends over 15 amino acids. The germline V gene has CDR1 LNHDA and CDR2 SQIVND (reference sequence). CDR3 loop: CASSISTSGSYEQYF. CDR3 coding DNA: TGTGCCAGTAGTATATCGACTAGCGGGAGTTACGAGCAGTACTTC. Combining the CDR3 with reference TRBV19 and TRBJ2-7 gives the whole variable domain DGGITQSPKYLFRKEGQNVTLSCEQNLNHDAMYWYRQDPGQGLRLIYYSQIVNDFQKGDIAEGYSVSREKKESFPLTVTSAQKNPTAFYLCASSISTSGSYEQYFGPGTRLTVT.

The genes are TRBV7-9 and TRBJ2-3, with D unclear. The length of the CDR3 is 13 residues. V shed 3 bases and J shed 6 bases, with 10 bases lying between them. Germline CDR1 is SEHNR and CDR2 is FQNEAQ (reference sequence). For the CDR3, the DNA is TGTGCCAGCAGCTTCGGTGGAGCGGATACGCAGTATTTT. The encoded protein is CASSFGGADTQYF.

The genes are TRBV6-5 and TRBJ1-2; D gene unclear. Trimming cost V 2 bases and J 9 bases, with 13 bases left between them. The CDR3 loop spans 13 amino acids. Per germline, CDR1 MNHEY and CDR2 SVGAGI. CDR3 region: CASSYRELSSYTF. CDR3 nucleotides: TGTGCCAGCAGTTACCGGGAGTTGTCGAGCTACACCTTC.

This chain joins TRBV7-2 and TRBJ1-3; no clear D gene. Germline CDR1 SGHTA, CDR2 FQGNSA. V was cut by 1 base and J by 0 bases, with 10 bases left in between. The CDR3 totals 16 residues. The CDR3 DNA sequence: TGTGCCAGCAGCTTAGGCGTACCGGACTCTGGAAACACCATATATTTT. It yields the protein CASSLGVPDSGNTIYF.

This chain links TRBV5-8 with TRBJ1-6, with D unclear. CDR1 and CDR2 (germline): SGHTS, YDEGEE. This CDR3 contains 13 residues. With 0 bases removed from V and 8 bases from J, the gap between germline ends came to 6 bases. The CDR3 DNA reads TGTGCCAGCAGCTTGGGACTGGATTCACCCCTCCACTTT. It translates to CASSLGLDSPLHF.

The rearrangement joins TRBV5-1 to TRBJ2-7; possibly TRBD1 for D (6 bases). Trimming left V 4 bases short and J 3 bases short, with 11 bases between. The germline V gene has CDR1 SGHRS and CDR2 YFSETQ. CDR3 size: 13 residues. Here the CDR3 reads CASSPGQNYEQYF. CDR3 DNA sequence: TGCGCCAGCAGCCCGGGACAAAACTACGAGCAGTACTTC.

The chain links TRBV29-1 to TRBJ1-5; TRBD1 matches 9 bases. The CDR3 extends over 13 amino acids. Germline loops: CDR1 SQVTM, CDR2 ANQGSEA. Germline trimming cut 6 bases from V and 3 bases from J; bases unmatched to any gene: 3. As DNA, the CDR3 is TGCAGCGTGCGGACAGGGGTCAATCAGCCCCAGCATTTT. Protein product: CSVRTGVNQPQHF.

The V and J genes are TRBV9 and TRBJ2-2; TRBD2 is a possible D gene (6 bases). V lost 0 bases and J lost 4, with 7 bases in between. This CDR3 is 14 amino acids long. Germline V gene data show CDR1 as SGDLS and CDR2 as YYNGEE. CDR3 DNA: TGTGCCAGCAGCGTAGGCGGGGTCACCGGGGAGCTGTTTTTT. As protein: CASSVGGVTGELFF.

The V gene is TRBV11-2, the J gene TRBJ1-3, with D tentatively TRBD1 (5 bases). Trimming removed 1 base from V and 2 bases from J, with 12 bases in between. There are 16 residues in the CDR3. The germline V gene encodes CDR1 SGHAT and CDR2 FQNNGV. CDR3 sequence: CASSLGAGSPGNTIYF. In DNA, the CDR3 is TGTGCCAGCAGCTTAGGCGCAGGGAGCCCTGGAAACACCATATATTTT.

V is TRBV7-9 and J is TRBJ2-7; TRBD1 aligns across 8 bases. The ends lost 3 bases at V and 2 bases at J; junction bases unmatched: 3. The CDR3 is 14 residues long. The V gene's germline CDR1 is SEHNR and CDR2 FQNEAQ (reference sequence). The CDR3 DNA sequence: TGTGCCAGCAGCTTGGTACAGGGGGCCTACGAGCAGTACTTC. Protein sequence: CASSLVQGAYEQYF. Filled out from reference TRBV7-9 and TRBJ2-7, the complete variable domain reads DTGVSQNPRHKITKRGQNVTFRCDPISEHNRLYWYRQTLGQGPEFLTYFQNEAQLEKSRLLSDRFSAERPKGSFSTLEIQRTEQGDSAMYLCASSLVQGAYEQYFGPGTRLTVT.

The chain recombines TRBV19 with TRBJ2-5; TRBD2 is a possible D gene (6 bases). The CDR3 spans 13 residues. V shed 5 bases and J shed 4 bases, with 11 bases lying between them. CDR1 is LNHDA and CDR2 is SQIVND in the germline V gene (reference sequence). The CDR3 protein is CASSFRLGETQYF. CDR3 bases: TGTGCCAGTAGTTTCAGACTAGGAGAGACCCAGTACTTC.

V usage is TRBV18 and J usage is TRBJ2-3; D is uncertain. This CDR3 contains 13 residues. V was pared by 3 bases and J by 5 bases, with 9 bases between. Germline CDR1 reads KGHSH; CDR2 reads LQKENI. Written as DNA, the CDR3 is TGTGCCAGCTCACCGGGAATAGTAGATACGCAGTATTTT. It yields the protein CASSPGIVDTQYF.

V usage is TRBV6-6 and J usage is TRBJ2-7; 7 positions agree with TRBD1. Germline values: CDR1 MNHNY, CDR2 SVGAGI (reference sequence). This CDR3 is built from 13 residues. With 6 bases clipped from V and 4 bases from J, the junction kept 6 bases outside the gene matches. This CDR3 reads CASRRQGVYEQYF. The DNA of the CDR3 is TGTGCCAGCAGAAGACAGGGTGTGTACGAGCAGTACTTC.

The CDR3 DNA follows: TGTGCCAGCAGCACCCTGGCGGGATCGGTTGAGAATGAGCAGTTCTTC. Its protein is CASSTLAGSVENEQFF. The chain couples TRBV9 to TRBJ2-1; a possible D gene is TRBD2 (6 bases). The CDR3 covers 16 residues. V was trimmed by 4 bases and J by 7 bases, leaving 21 bases between them. Germline-derived CDR1 and CDR2 are SGDLS and YYNGEE.

This sequence joins TRBV5-6 and TRBJ2-5, with 9 nucleotides matching TRBD1. The germline CDR1 and CDR2 sequences are SGHDT and YYEEEE. The CDR3 extends over 15 amino acids. With 4 bases clipped from V and 5 bases from J, the junction kept 9 bases outside the gene matches. The CDR3 coding sequence is TGTGCCAGCAGCACTGGGACAGGGCTACGCGAGACCCAGTACTTC. The encoded protein is CASSTGTGLRETQYF.

This clone was seen a handful of times. The chain joins TRBV30 to TRBJ1-1; 7 bases match TRBD1. This CDR3 is 13 amino acids long. V gave up 4 bases and J gave up 3 bases; unmatched junction bases: 5. CDR1 and CDR2 (germline): GTSNPN, SVGIG (reference sequence). The CDR3 reads CAWKGQSYTEAFF. DNA for the CDR3: TGTGCCTGGAAGGGACAGTCGTACACTGAAGCTTTCTTT. The full variable domain, with the rest looked up from reference TRBV30 and TRBJ1-1, is SQTIHQWPATLVQPVGSPLSLECTVEGTSNPNLYWYRQAAGRGLQLLFYSVGIGQISSEVPQNLSASRPQDRQFILSSKKLLLSDSGFYLCAWKGQSYTEAFFGQGTRLTVV.

The rearrangement links TRBV29-1 to TRBJ1-1; possibly TRBD1 for D (5 bases). This CDR3 spans 11 amino acids. Per the germline V gene, CDR1 is SQVTM and CDR2 is ANQGSEA. V was trimmed by 6 bases and J by 6 bases, leaving 11 bases between them. CDR3 protein: CSVAQGSEAFF. The CDR3 nucleotides are TGCAGCGTCGCTCAGGGATCTGAAGCTTTCTTT.

This chain joins TRBV12-5 and TRBJ2-3; no clear D gene. The CDR3 has 19 residues. V was trimmed by 2 bases and J by 4 bases, leaving 25 bases between them. CDR1 and CDR2 from the germline V gene are LGHNT and FRNRAP. In nucleotides, the CDR3 is TGTGCTAGTGGTTTGTTTCCTATTGAGGCGGCTACATGGGCAGATACGCAGTATTTT. Translated: CASGLFPIEAATWADTQYF. Supplemented by reference TRBV12-5 and TRBJ2-3, the full variable domain reads DARVTQTPRHKVTEMGQEVTMRCQPILGHNTVFWYRQTMMQGLELLAYFRNRAPLDDSGMPKDRFSAEMPDATLATLKIQPSEPRDSAVYFCASGLFPIEAATWADTQYFGPGTRLTVL.

DNA of the CDR3: TGTGCCAGCAGCTTGGCGGCCACCAGAATTTACACCGGGGAGCTGTTTTTT. Residues: CASSLAATRIYTGELFF. The V gene is TRBV7-8, the J gene TRBJ2-2; D not certain. The CDR3 has 17 amino acids. Trimming pared 3 bases from V and 3 bases from J, leaving 17 bases between. Germline lookup yields CDR1 SGHVS and CDR2 FQNEAQ.

The rearrangement links TRBV7-8 to TRBJ2-1; 8 nucleotides align to TRBD1. Germline assignment: CDR1 SGHVS and CDR2 FQNEAQ. V lost 4 bases to trimming and J lost 1 base; unmatched junction nucleotides: 6. This CDR3 contains 16 residues. In nucleotides, the CDR3 is TGTGCCAGCAGCTGGACAGGGATGGGGTCCTACAATGAGCAGTTCTTC. Translating gives CASSWTGMGSYNEQFF.

The chain couples TRBV5-4 to TRBJ1-4, with D tentatively TRBD1 (6 bases). The CDR3 covers 16 residues. V gave up 2 bases and J gave up 11 bases, with 22 bases separating them. The germline V gene encodes CDR1 SGHNT and CDR2 YYREEE (reference sequence). The CDR3 DNA sequence: TGTGCCAGCAGCTTATCCATCGGGAGGGGGACAATGAAACTGTTTTTT. It is translated as CASSLSIGRGTMKLFF.

The table lists this clone with a count of one. J is TRBJ2-1 and V is TRBV19; D is unresolved. V lost 0 bases, J lost 3 bases, and 15 bases lay in between. CDR1 LNHDA and CDR2 SQIVND come from the germline V gene (reference sequence). This CDR3 region has 17 residues. CDR3 DNA sequence: TGTGCCAGTAGTATAGATCGGGCTTCTCGGGTCTACAATGAGCAGTTCTTC. Protein product: CASSIDRASRVYNEQFF.

V and J are TRBV9 and TRBJ2-3; D remains unclear. The CDR3 has 15 residues. Trimming pared 2 bases from V and 1 base from J, leaving 11 bases between. Germline CDR1 and CDR2: SGDLS and YYNGEE. The CDR3 sequence is CASSVMGHRTDTQYF. CDR3 nucleotides: TGTGCCAGCAGCGTTATGGGTCACCGCACAGATACGCAGTATTTT. Combining the CDR3 with reference TRBV9 and TRBJ2-3 gives the whole variable domain DSGVTQTPKHLITATGQRVTLRCSPRSGDLSVYWYQQSLDQGLQFLIQYYNGEERAKGNILERFSAQQFPDLHSELNLSSLELGDSALYFCASSVMGHRTDTQYFGPGTRLTVL.